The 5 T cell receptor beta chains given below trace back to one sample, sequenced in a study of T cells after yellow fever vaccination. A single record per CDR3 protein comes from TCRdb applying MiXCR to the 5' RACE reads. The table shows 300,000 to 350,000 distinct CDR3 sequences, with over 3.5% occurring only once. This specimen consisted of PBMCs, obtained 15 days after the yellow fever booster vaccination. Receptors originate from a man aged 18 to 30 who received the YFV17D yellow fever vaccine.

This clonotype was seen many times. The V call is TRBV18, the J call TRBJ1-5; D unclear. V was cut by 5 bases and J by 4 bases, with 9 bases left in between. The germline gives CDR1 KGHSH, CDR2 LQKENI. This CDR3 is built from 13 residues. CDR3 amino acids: CASSSASNQPQHF. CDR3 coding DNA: TGTGCCAGCTCATCGGCTTCTAATCAGCCCCAGCATTTT.

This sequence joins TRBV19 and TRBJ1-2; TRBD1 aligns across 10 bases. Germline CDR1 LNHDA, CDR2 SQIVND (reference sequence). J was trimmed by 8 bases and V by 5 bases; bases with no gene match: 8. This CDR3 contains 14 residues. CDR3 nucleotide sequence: TGTGCCAGTAGTGAGGGACAGGGGATAGGCGGCTACACCTTC. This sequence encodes CASSEGQGIGGYTF.

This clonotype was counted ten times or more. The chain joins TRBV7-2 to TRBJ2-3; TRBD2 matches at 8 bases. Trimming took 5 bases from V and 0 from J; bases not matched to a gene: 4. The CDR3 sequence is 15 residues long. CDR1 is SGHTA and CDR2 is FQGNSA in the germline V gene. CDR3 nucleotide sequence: TGTGCCAGCAGCCCCTGGACTAGCAGCACAGATACGCAGTATTTT. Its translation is CASSPWTSSTDTQYF.

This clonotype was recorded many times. The CDR3 loop is CASSHRQGADTQYF. CDR3 coding DNA: TGCGCCAGCAGCCATCGACAGGGAGCAGATACGCAGTATTTT. The J gene is TRBJ2-3, the V gene TRBV4-1; TRBD1 matches at 7 bases. CDR1 MGHRA and CDR2 YSYEKL come from the germline V gene. This CDR3 is built from 14 residues. Trimming at V came to 3 bases and at J to 4 bases, leaving 4 bases not matched to a gene.

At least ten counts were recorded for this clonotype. CDR3 residues: CASSLKGTDTQYF. Written as DNA, the CDR3 is TGCGCCAGCAGCTTGAAGGGCACAGATACGCAGTATTTT. The chain joins TRBV5-1 to TRBJ2-3; D unclear. The length of the CDR3 is 13 residues. V lost 1 base to trimming and J lost 1 base, with 4 bases between them. Germline values: CDR1 SGHRS, CDR2 YFSETQ.